The 3 T cell receptor beta chains below were found in one sample sequenced in a study of glioma-infiltrating T cells after dendritic cell vaccination. Measured with immunoSEQ multiplex PCR; TCRdb has only the in-frame clones, and not every one. Altogether 93,000 or so clones are present, 70% to 80% being singletons, with the ten largest covering less than 7%. The sequencing used blood, collected before dendritic cell vaccination. The origin of the receptors is a human donor with glioblastoma.

CDR3 in amino acids: CASSPTGSYEQYF. Written as DNA, the CDR3 is TGTGCCAGCAGTCCTACAGGGTCCTACGAGCAGTACTTC. V usage is TRBV6-5 and J usage is TRBJ2-5, with D possibly TRBD1 on 6 matching bases. TRBJ2-7 matches the DNA end more closely, so the J call is doubtful. The length of the CDR3 is 13 residues. Germline assignment: CDR1 MNHEY and CDR2 SVGAGI.

The chain has TRBV30 and TRBJ1-4, with D tentatively TRBD1 (5 bases). Trimming took off 1 base at V and 7 bases at J, with 13 bases between the two ends. This CDR3 spans 14 amino acids. The germline V gene encodes CDR1 GTSNPN and CDR2 SVGIG (reference sequence). This CDR3 reads CAWSGAGMFEKLFF. In nucleotides, the CDR3 is TGTGCCTGGAGTGGGGCAGGGATGTTTGAAAAACTGTTTTTT.

The chain carries TRBV18 and TRBJ2-3, with D possibly TRBD1 on 5 matching bases. Germline-derived CDR1 and CDR2 are KGHSH and LQKENI. This CDR3 spans 16 amino acids. V lost 3 bases and J 3 bases, leaving 16 bases between the germline ends. In DNA form, the CDR3 reads TGTGCCAGCTCACCGTATATTCAGGGAAGTACAGATACGCAGTATTTT. Amino acid sequence: CASSPYIQGSTDTQYF.